Described below is a single TCR beta chain sequence and its context. The sample holds a few counts of this clone. No cognate antigen has been identified for it. Per-base quality was not reported, and no clone a single base away is much larger than it. Based on the germline V gene, the CDR1 and CDR2 sequences are MGHRA and YSYEKL. The junction shows trimming of 9 bases on V and 2 bases on J, plus 13 bases between the germline ends. The CDR3 holds 13 amino acids from the cysteine to the phenylalanine. The read is trimmed to its CDR3 DNA, 39 bases read in frame from base 1. The sample belongs to a study of cytomegalovirus exposure and HLA in healthy donors (dated by TCRdb to 2015 to 2018). Some background on the complete study: An earlier analysis of several hundred of the donors reported 276 Gb of sequence data and 95 million to 140 million unique TCR beta sequences obtained from approximately 180 million T cells. The study was designed to test whether signatures of past pathogen exposure could be identified by cataloging public T cell receptors. A later genetic analysis took genome-wide SNP genotypes for about three fifths of the roughly 670 donors and used that subset as a discovery cohort. About 280 gigabases of sequencing data and around 88 million unique TCR sequences made up an early release that covered approximately 620 HLA-typed donors. A separate validation cohort of over 95 different subjects was used in addition to the roughly 670-subject first cohort. Among the roughly 400 genotyped donors, around 81% belonged to the genetic ancestry cluster associated with self-reported Caucasian donors. In an earlier analysis of around 540 of the donors, high-throughput TCR beta sequencing was used to judge whether each TCR beta V gene segment behaved as functional or pseudogenic. A later analysis re-analyzed previously published TCR beta repertoires from 600 to 850 donors and added high-resolution HLA genotyping to study TCR occurrence patterns. Typing coverage differed by locus: A, B, C, DRB1 and DQB1 were typed in about 620-640 donors, DQA1 in around 500, DPA1 in 600 to 610, and DPB1 in just under 490. The study used immunosequencing to profile the T cell repertoires of about 670 subjects and linked those repertoires to cytomegalovirus serostatus. Every discovery cohort repertoire had been produced on one sequencing platform. Both class I and class II loci were covered by HLA typing, at four-digit resolution. A handful of DR-DQ haplotypes were handled as single units for association and clustering because linkage in the cohort was strong. In the later analysis, no new phenotypic data were used to find candidate immune exposures; instead, reliance was placed on TCR beta sequences and their occurrence across donors. Alongside the repertoire data, information on donor age, sex, ethnicity and CMV serostatus was compiled. To predict cytomegalovirus infection status, the study brought together high-throughput TCR immunosequencing, statistical association of individual TCRs with disease status, and machine learning. Across around 400 genotyped donors of the cohort, an average of about 250,000 unique TCR beta nucleotide sequences per donor were sequenced, and roughly 17% of those sequences were non-productive.

The cohort was made up of approximately 700 healthy bone marrow donors. At the time of sampling, all cohort members were nominally healthy, though unrecorded immune exposures were likely present. The donor tested CMV seropositive, placing the donor among the 250 to 350 seropositive members of the cohort. Every donor gave a peripheral blood sample, and the peripheral blood mononuclear cells from that sample were used for TCR beta sequencing. Genomic DNA extraction from the blood cell samples was performed with the Qiagen DNeasy Blood Extraction Kit. Library method: the immunoSEQ multiplex PCR assay. For the multiplex PCR, a mixture combining 60 forward primers for TCR Vbeta segments and 13 reverse primers for TCR Jbeta segments was used. Amplification of the CDR3 region of rearranged TCR beta genes was performed with a multiplex PCR assay on genomic DNA. The Illumina HiSeq System was used to sequence the amplified TCR beta libraries as 87-base-pair reads. In the paper's pipeline: In a later analysis, roughly 80 million unique TCR beta chains were counted across the roughly 610 repertoires, and roughly 10 million of these chains were shared by at least two donors. A nearest-neighbor algorithm error-corrected the raw reads and collapsed the reads into unique sequences, merging closely related sequences to remove PCR and sequencing errors. To assign V, D and J gene segments, CDR3 sequences were aligned to IMGT reference sequences. For a sequence to be retained, at least a six-nucleotide match to both a V gene segment and a J gene segment was required. Rearrangements were classified as productive when the CDR3 lacked stop codons and remained in frame with V and J, and all other rearrangements were classified as non-productive. Following IMGT convention, CDR3 was defined as the stretch from the second conserved V-encoded cysteine to the conserved J-encoded phenylalanine. The earlier analysis of 500 to 750 of the donors excluded any sequence lacking an unambiguous match to a single V gene segment. In an earlier analysis of around 600 of the donors, V segments were called functional above 56.7% productive rearrangements and were called segregating when the between-donor standard deviation exceeded 5%. A statistical classification framework was built to diagnose cytomegalovirus status from the catalog of TCR beta chain sequences. V and J gene assignment, in a later analysis, came from comparing TCR nucleotide sequences with IMGT/GENE-DB human TR gene sequences. Using the TCRdist pipeline, a later analysis assigned CDR3 sequences along with most-parsimonious VDJ recombination scenarios. In a later analysis, every TCR beta chain was defined by the combination of its CDR3 amino acid sequence and its V-gene family, and reads without a unique V-gene family were dropped. A later analysis removed 500 to 650 highly shared, low-generation-probability nucleotide sequences to deal with suspected cross-contamination and a sequencing artifact. In a later analysis, a clonal expansion index for each public chain was calculated from normalized within-repertoire ranks of inferred template counts. In a later analysis, generation probabilities were computed using a VDJ recombination model fitted to out-of-frame rearrangements, and the results were checked against IGoR. Hypergeometric tests were used in a later analysis to score TCR-TCR, TCR-HLA and TCR-CMV co-occurrence, with a repertoire-size bias correction applied to the TCR pairs. False discovery rates were estimated in a later analysis by permuting HLA or CMV assignments 20 times. In a later analysis, co-occurring TCRs were grouped with DBSCAN, and TCRdist sequence similarity was added when clustering was performed within HLA-allele-positive subsets. Repertoires with fewer than 30,000 or more than 120,000 public chains, plus five repertoires with anomalous nucleotide sharing, were excluded from co-occurrence clustering. The source is immuneACCESS, and TCRdb retained only in-frame sequences with V and J called. Part of the clones is not carried over; for the studies checked, unresolved V genes explain less than half of this, and the remainder is unexplained. V, J and clone size derive from that table, while D and trimming were established from the DNA sequence. The sample table lists under 200,000 clones, roughly four fifths of them with a count of one. The ten most abundant clones make up about 2.7% of the sample.

The investigation overall reported the following: About 15 rarely observed V segments, including chromosome 9 orphons, were excluded from the earlier analysis of a few hundred of the donors because counts were too low. CMV serostatus was the only immune exposure information available for the cohort. A cluster of highly shared sequence variants was judged likely to represent a technical artifact of the sequencing pipeline. In vitro tests confirmed that a few of the cytomegalovirus-associated TCR beta chains recognize cytomegalovirus antigens. In a later analysis, the rate of TCR association differed among HLA loci, with DRB1 alleles having the most associated TCRs and HLA-C alleles having the fewest. Most TCR sequences were observed very rarely across donors, whereas some public TCRs were present in many individuals. In the study, approximately 150 TCR beta chains were listed as associated with cytomegalovirus. A later analysis found that HLA-associated TCR beta chains were more clonally expanded and had lower generation probabilities than equally common non-associated chains. Assigning TCR associations to individual alleles was difficult when HLA alleles, especially DR and DQ, strongly co-occurred. According to a later analysis, parvovirus B19, influenza, CMV and Epstein-Barr virus appeared linked to several top co-occurrence clusters. Sequencing depth was assumed to be roughly uniform across donors in the presence/absence analyses, though that assumption may not hold. In an earlier analysis of approximately 600 of the donors, most TCR beta V segments were observed in productive rearrangements about 87% or about 30% of the time, broadly matching IMGT annotations. The classifier was reported to diagnose cytomegalovirus status with high specificity and sensitivity in both the original and validation cohorts. Linkage disequilibrium might explain the correlated functional status among segregating V segments, but an unknown experimental factor could not be ruled out. In this cohort, only TCR beta chains were sequenced, and detectable features were limited by the absence of alpha or paired-chain data. A later analysis found that most CMV-associated TCR beta chains appeared HLA-restricted, with HLA associations seemingly driven largely by CMV exposure. Some IMGT-functional V segments, including TRBV6-2 and TRBV6-3, could not be distinguished by the 87-base-pair reads and were therefore excluded. A further reported finding was that TCR beta sequences accurately predicted the HLA-A and HLA-B alleles for most subjects in the first cohort. Specific HLA alleles were associated with 18,000 or so TCR beta sequences at a false discovery rate of 0.05 in a later analysis. A later genetic analysis associated a missense DCLRE1C variant with V-gene and J-gene trimming of TCR beta chains, and an independent cohort replicated the association. In a later genetic analysis, fewer N-insertions in productive TCRs were reported among donors in an Asian-associated ancestry cluster than the roughly 670-donor mean. Because HLA typing was missing for some donors at each locus, association tests included only the typed subset. It was suggested by the authors that the approach could potentially be generalized to other disease states and immunological phenotypes.

The TCR originated in a woman aged 45 to 65 in good health and CMV-seropositive. The sequenced sample consisted of PBMCs. This receptor chain uses TRBV4-1 and TRBJ1-1; no confident D gene assignment can be made. The encoded CDR3 is CASGSLQNTEAFF. The DNA is as follows: TGCGCCAGTGGCTCTCTTCAAAACACTGAAGCTTTCTTT.